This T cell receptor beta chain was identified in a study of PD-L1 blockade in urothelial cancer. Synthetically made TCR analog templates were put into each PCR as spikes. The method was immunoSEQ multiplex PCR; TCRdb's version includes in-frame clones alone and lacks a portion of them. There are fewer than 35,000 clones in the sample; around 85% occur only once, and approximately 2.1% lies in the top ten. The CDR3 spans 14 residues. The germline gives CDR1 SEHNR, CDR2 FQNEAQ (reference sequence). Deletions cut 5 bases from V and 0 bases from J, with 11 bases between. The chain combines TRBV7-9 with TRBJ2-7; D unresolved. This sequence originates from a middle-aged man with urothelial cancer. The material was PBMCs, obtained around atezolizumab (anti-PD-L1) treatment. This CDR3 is CASSPPGASYEQYF. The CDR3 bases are TGTGCCAGCAGCCCCCCGGGTGCCTCCTACGAGCAGTACTTC.